These 13 T cell receptor beta chains were all obtained from the same sample, sequenced in a study of T cells after yellow fever vaccination. TCRdb redid the calling of the 5' RACE reads with MiXCR, one entry per CDR3 protein. This table holds about 580,000 distinct CDR3 sequences, less than 20% found once. The sequencing used PBMCs, collected 5 days after the first yellow fever vaccination. These receptors were taken from a man aged 18 to 35 who received the YFV17D yellow fever vaccine.

This clonotype has just a few counts. This chain links TRBV5-1 with TRBJ2-2, with 11 bases fitting TRBD2. The trim removed 5 bases at V and 6 bases at J, leaving 9 bases unmatched. Looked up from germline, CDR1 is SGHRS and CDR2 is YFSETQ. The CDR3 sequence is 16 residues long. CDR3 nucleotide sequence: TGCGCCAGCAGTAGTGGGACTAGCGGCGCGCCCGGGGAGCTGTTTTTT. Its translation: CASSSGTSGAPGELFF.

This clonotype came up a few times. This chain connects TRBV11-2 to TRBJ2-2; the match to TRBD1 covers 7 bases. This CDR3 has 16 amino acids. Trimming cost V 7 bases and J 2 bases; bases outside gene matches: 10. The germline gives CDR1 SGHAT, CDR2 FQNNGV. Here the CDR3 reads CASNSIGTANTGELFF. The CDR3 region has the DNA TGTGCCAGCAACTCGATTGGGACAGCCAACACCGGGGAGCTGTTTTTT.

The CDR3 loop reads CASSFGLTGKDEQFF. The CDR3 coding sequence is TGTGCCAGCAGTTTCGGGTTGACAGGGAAGGATGAGCAGTTCTTC. The V and J genes are TRBV12-3 or TRBV12-4 and TRBJ2-1; 7 positions match TRBD1. This CDR3 is built from 15 residues. The V gene end was trimmed by 3 bases and the J gene end by 8 bases; junction bases not matched to a gene: 10.

Only a few counts were recorded for this clonotype. The chain uses TRBV18 and TRBJ2-3; perhaps D is TRBD1 or TRBD2 (6 bases each). This CDR3 comprises 14 residues. Germline CDR1 is KGHSH and CDR2 is LQKENI. V was trimmed by 3 bases and J by 4 bases, leaving 11 bases between them. Here the CDR3 reads CASSPGGIADTQYF. The CDR3 DNA is TGTGCCAGCTCACCCGGGGGCATTGCAGATACGCAGTATTTT.

The genes are TRBV2 and TRBJ2-1; 11 positions match TRBD1. The CDR3 loop spans 15 amino acids. Germline V gene data show CDR1 as SNHLY and CDR2 as FYNNEI. V was clipped by 6 bases and J by 9 bases; unmatched bases: 10. The CDR3 is CASRGTGGSVSEQFF. In DNA form, the CDR3 reads TGTGCCAGCAGGGGGACAGGGGGGTCAGTTAGTGAGCAGTTCTTC.

This clonotype has just a few counts. This sequence joins TRBV27 and TRBJ2-6; D might be TRBD2 (5 bases). V shed 6 bases and J shed 4 bases, with 13 bases lying between them. The CDR3 consists of 15 residues. The germline V gene encodes CDR1 MNHEY and CDR2 SMNVEV (reference sequence). The CDR3 DNA sequence: TGTGCCAGCAGCCGCGGGCAGGTCGGGGCCAACGTCCTGACTTTC. This codes for CASSRGQVGANVLTF.

This sequence joins TRBV29-1 and TRBJ1-4, with 7 nucleotides matching TRBD1. This CDR3 comprises 13 residues. CDR1 is SQVTM and CDR2 is ANQGSEA in the germline V gene. With V trimmed by 8 bases and J by 8 bases, 11 bases remained unmatched. CDR3 amino acids: CSSRTGLGEKLFF. CDR3 coding DNA: TGCAGCTCACGGACAGGTCTAGGAGAAAAACTGTTTTTT.

In its sample, this clonotype was seen many times. This sequence joins TRBV4-3 and TRBJ2-5; D unclear. V was trimmed by 1 base and J by 2 bases, leaving 11 bases between them. From germline, CDR1 is LGHNA and CDR2 YSLEER. The CDR3 spans 15 residues. The CDR3 loop is CASSQGSIRQETQYF. In DNA form, the CDR3 reads TGCGCCAGCAGCCAAGGAAGTATCAGGCAAGAGACCCAGTACTTC.

This clonotype was recorded a few times. The chain carries TRBV7-9 and TRBJ2-1; D possibly corresponds to TRBD1 (6 bases). CDR3 length: 14 amino acids. Per the germline V gene, CDR1 is SEHNR and CDR2 is FQNEAQ (reference sequence). Trimming removed 4 bases from V and 9 bases from J, with 16 bases in between. The CDR3 DNA follows: TGTGCCAGCAGCTCCCCGGGACATCGGGGTGAGCAGTTCTTC. Translating gives CASSSPGHRGEQFF.

In its sample, this clonotype was seen a few times. The chain recombines TRBV20-1 with TRBJ2-3, with 8 positions matching TRBD1. Germline values: CDR1 DFQATT, CDR2 SNEGSKA (reference sequence). V shed 3 bases, J shed 3 bases, and the junction held 5 bases outside the gene matches. The CDR3 has 14 residues. CDR3 region: CSARQGARTDTQYF. DNA of the CDR3: TGCAGTGCTAGGCAGGGGGCGCGAACAGATACGCAGTATTTT.

The chain carries TRBV3-1 and TRBJ2-2, with D possibly TRBD2 on 6 matching bases. CDR1 is LGHDT, CDR2 YNNKEL, per germline (reference sequence). The CDR3 length is 15 residues. V lost 6 bases and J 5 bases, leaving 16 bases between the germline ends. CDR3 bases: TGTGCCAGCAGACTTGATCGGGGGTCAACCGGGGAGCTGTTTTTT. Its protein is CASRLDRGSTGELFF.

This chain joins TRBV18 and TRBJ2-1, with 9 nucleotides matching TRBD2. Unmatched junction bases numbered 8, after V lost 4 bases and J lost 4 bases. CDR1 is KGHSH and CDR2 is LQKENI in the germline V gene. There are 16 residues in the CDR3. The CDR3 coding sequence is TGTGCCAGCTCACAACTGGGCGGGGGGGCGTACAATGAGCAGTTCTTC. Protein product: CASSQLGGGAYNEQFF.

This chain uses TRBV4-1 with TRBJ1-1, with D perhaps matching TRBD1 (5 bases). Germline lookup yields CDR1 MGHRA and CDR2 YSYEKL. This CDR3 spans 16 amino acids. Trimming cost V 3 bases and J 0 bases, with 14 bases left between them. The CDR3 region is CASSQATGTLNTEAFF. The CDR3 region has the DNA TGCGCCAGCAGCCAGGCGACCGGGACTTTGAACACTGAAGCTTTCTTT.